A selection of T cell receptor beta chains follows, all from one sample in a study of blood T cells in healthy people across ages. TCRdb analysed the 5' RACE reads with MiXCR anew, one entry per CDR3 protein. The sample lists 700,000 to 850,000 distinct CDR3 sequences; approximately 55% were seen once. Sequences were obtained from blood. These receptors were taken from an older man in good health. Both conserved end residues are part of each CDR3. A D gene is named only where the DNA matches it firmly. Size is omitted from some rows. Given values are once, few, many or a class for expanded clones.

TRBD1 | TRBJ2-7 | few | 13 | TRBV29-1 | TGCAGCGTTGAAATAGACAGGGGATACGAGCAGTACTTC | CSVEIDRGYEQYF
- | TRBJ1-2 | few | 13 | TRBV12-3/TRBV12-4 | TGTGCCAGCAGCAGGTACAGAGACTATGGCTACACCTTC | CASSRYRDYGYTF
- | TRBJ2-5 | - | 17 | TRBV24-1 | TGTGCCACCAGTGATCCGTCCGGGACGCCTTTCAACAATGAGCAGTACTTC | CATSDPSGTPFNNEQYF
- | TRBJ2-1 | - | 12 | TRBV11-1 | TGTGCCAGCAGTTCGGCAAGCCATGAGCAGTTCTTC | CASSSASHEQFF
- | TRBJ2-1 | - | 18 | TRBV24-1 | TGTGCCACCAGTGAATCTATAGCGGAGGTAAGCTCCTACAATGAGCAGTTCTTC | CATSESIAEVSSYNEQFF
TRBD2 | TRBJ2-1 | - | 18 | TRBV3-1 | TGTGCCAGCAGCCAAGTTCTAGCGGGAGTCGATCCCTACAATGAGCAGTTCTTC | CASSQVLAGVDPYNEQFF
- | TRBJ1-1 | - | 11 | TRBV20-1 | TGCAGTGCTAGGAGGGGGGGCGAAGCTTTCTTT | CSARRGGEAFF
TRBD2 | TRBJ2-6 | - | 16 | TRBV11-2 | TGTGCCAGCAGCTTAAGTGGGGGGGCTGGGGCCAACGTCCTGACTTTC | CASSLSGGAGANVLTF
TRBD2 | TRBJ2-5 | - | 15 | TRBV12-3/TRBV12-4 | TGTGCCAGCAGCCCTTATTCTAGCGGGGGAGAGACCCAGTACTTC | CASSPYSSGGETQYF
TRBD2 | TRBJ2-1 | - | 17 | TRBV7-9 | TGTGCCAGCAGCCCAGTAGGGCGGGGGAGCCCTCGGAATGAGCAGTTCTTC | CASSPVGRGSPRNEQFF
- | TRBJ2-5 | - | 15 | TRBV4-1 | TGCGCCAGCAGCCCCTCGTGGCGGAGGGGGGAGACCCAGTACTTC | CASSPSWRRGETQYF
TRBD1 | TRBJ2-1 | - | 15 | TRBV24-1 | TGTGCCACCAGTGCCCCCGGGACAGGGGTAAATGAGCAGTTCTTC | CATSAPGTGVNEQFF
TRBD2 | TRBJ2-7 | few | 15 | TRBV20-1 | TGCAGTGCTAGTGGACTAGCGGGAAGATCCTACGAGCAGTACTTC | CSASGLAGRSYEQYF
TRBD2 | TRBJ2-7 | few | 14 | TRBV27 | TGTGCCAGCAGTCCCGGACTAGGCTCCTACGAGCAGTACTTC | CASSPGLGSYEQYF
- | TRBJ2-1 | - | 14 | TRBV7-9 | TGTGCCAGCAGCTTGGGGGGAGGCTTCCCTGAGCAGTTCTTC | CASSLGGGFPEQFF
- | TRBJ2-7 | - | 16 | TRBV4-1 | TGCGCCAGCAGCCAAGATCTACCGCCGGCGTACTACGAGCAGTACTTC | CASSQDLPPAYYEQYF
- | TRBJ2-1 | - | 11 | TRBV7-2 | TGTGCCAGCAGCTTAGCAGAGACCCAGTTCTTC | CASSLAETQFF
TRBD1 | TRBJ2-7 | - | 15 | TRBV5-5 | TGTGCCAGCAGCCCTGGGACAGGGAGAACCTACGAGCAGTACTTC | CASSPGTGRTYEQYF
- | TRBJ1-2 | - | 12 | TRBV10-3 | TGTGCCATCAGCCGACAGGACTATGGCTACACCTTC | CAISRQDYGYTF
- | TRBJ1-1 | - | 15 | TRBV5-5 | TGTGCCAGCAGCTTGGCGTGGGTGGTTGACACTGAAGCTTTCTTT | CASSLAWVVDTEAFF
- | TRBJ1-6 | - | 14 | TRBV7-9 | TGTGTCAGCAGCTTGCGGAACTATAATTCACCCCTCCACTTT | CVSSLRNYNSPLHF
TRBD1 | TRBJ2-3 | - | 13 | TRBV7-3 | TGTGCCAGCAGCCGGGACAGGGCAGATACGCAGTATTTT | CASSRDRADTQYF
- | TRBJ2-5 | - | 11 | TRBV20-1 | TGCAGTGCTGGGGGGGGGGCAACCCAGTACTTC | CSAGGGATQYF
- | TRBJ1-3 | - | 15 | TRBV6-5 | TGTGCCAGCAGTTACGACCAGTACTCTGGAAACACCATATATTTT | CASSYDQYSGNTIYF
- | TRBJ2-1 | - | 16 | TRBV20-1 | TGCAGTGCTAGATCGGGTGCTCATGACCCGTCGCTGGAGCAGTTCTTC | CSARSGAHDPSLEQFF
- | TRBJ2-4 | few | 15 | TRBV5-1 | TGCGCCAGCAGCTCGGCAGGGTTAGCCAAAAACATTCAGTACTTC | CASSSAGLAKNIQYF
- | TRBJ2-3 | - | 16 | TRBV24-1 | TGTGCCACCAGTGATTTTACTGGCGGGAAGACAGATACGCAGTATTTT | CATSDFTGGKTDTQYF
- | TRBJ2-3 | - | 13 | TRBV11-2 | TGTGCCAGCAGCTTAACGGCGTCCAGATGCGCGTATTTT | CASSLTASRCAYF
- | TRBJ2-7 | few | 16 | TRBV12-3/TRBV12-4 | TGTGCCAGCAGTTTAAGGCGGGCCCCGAGCTCCTACGAGCAGTACTTC | CASSLRRAPSSYEQYF
- | TRBJ2-7 | - | 12 | TRBV30 | TGCGCCTGGAGGGGCGGCTCCTACGAGCAGTACTTC | CAWRGGSYEQYF
TRBD1 | TRBJ2-1 | - | 17 | TRBV20-1 | TGCAGTGCTAGAGACCACCTATCAGGGGGTAGGGTCTATGAGCAGTTCTTC | CSARDHLSGGRVYEQFF
TRBD1 | TRBJ1-5 | - | 16 | TRBV5-6 | TGTGCCAGCAGTTTGCAGGGAATCGGGACAGACCAGCCCCAGCATTTT | CASSLQGIGTDQPQHF
TRBD1 | TRBJ1-5 | - | 16 | TRBV12-3/TRBV12-4 | TGTGCCAGCAGTAGGACGACAGGGGAACGAAATCAGCCCCAGCATTTT | CASSRTTGERNQPQHF
TRBD1 | TRBJ2-7 | - | 16 | TRBV20-1 | TGCAGTGCTAGAGACTTAGGACGAGGGGGCCTTTACGAGCAGTACTTC | CSARDLGRGGLYEQYF
TRBD2 | TRBJ2-4 | few | 12 | TRBV29-1 | TGCAGCGTCGGCGGGGGGGGGGACATTCAGTACTTC | CSVGGGGDIQYF
TRBD1 | TRBJ2-7 | few | 13 | TRBV29-1 | TGCAGCGTTGTGGGACAGAGCTCCTACGAGCAGTACTTC | CSVVGQSSYEQYF
- | TRBJ2-3 | - | 15 | TRBV4-1 | TGCGCCAGCAGCCAAGTGGCAGTGGGGACAGATACGCAGTATTTT | CASSQVAVGTDTQYF
- | TRBJ2-7 | - | 15 | TRBV6-5 | TGTGCCAGCAGTTACTCGTACGACTCCAACTACGAGCAGTACTTC | CASSYSYDSNYEQYF
- | TRBJ2-1 | few | 17 | TRBV4-2 | TGTGCCAGCAGCCAATTCCAGGGGCCCAACTCCTACAATGAGCAGTTCTTC | CASSQFQGPNSYNEQFF
- | TRBJ2-7 | - | 15 | TRBV24-1 | TGTGCCACCAGTGACCCGCGGACACCCTTCTACGAGCAGTACTTC | CATSDPRTPFYEQYF
TRBD1 | TRBJ1-2 | few | 14 | TRBV29-1 | TGCAGCGCTGGCACAGGGGGCGCAAACTATGGCTACACCTTC | CSAGTGGANYGYTF
- | TRBJ1-4 | - | 14 | TRBV20-1 | TGCAGTGCTAGGATGGGAGGAGCTAATGAAAAACTGTTTTTT | CSARMGGANEKLFF
- | TRBJ2-1 | - | 15 | TRBV6-5 | TGTGCCAGCAGTTTGTCCGGGACCAGTACAATTGAGCAGTTCTTC | CASSLSGTSTIEQFF